Below are 8 T cell receptor beta chains sequenced from a single sample in a study of intratumoral heterogeneity in liver cancer. Some clones are missing from TCRdb's copy, which holds only in-frame ones; the method was immunoSEQ multiplex PCR. The sample comprises about 2,800 clones, roughly two thirds of which are singletons, and less than 55% rests with the top ten. The hepatocellular carcinoma nodule was sampled at distinct, geographically separated regions. The sample here was tumor tissue, taken before any cancer treatment. Every receptor here comes from a woman between 65 and 79 years old with hepatocellular carcinoma.

In its sample, this clone was seen once. The chain employs TRBV30 and TRBJ2-7; 7 bases agree with TRBD2. The length of the CDR3 is 14 residues. V lost 0 bases to trimming and J lost 7 bases; unmatched junction nucleotides: 9. Per the germline V gene, CDR1 is GTSNPN and CDR2 is SVGIG (reference sequence). In DNA, the CDR3 is TGTGCCTGGAGTGTCCCCCCGAAGGGAGGGGAGCAGTACTTC. It codes for CAWSVPPKGGEQYF.

V usage is TRBV9 and J usage is TRBJ2-6; D is unresolved. This CDR3 region has 17 residues. CDR1 is SGDLS and CDR2 is YYNGEE in the germline V gene. V gave up 0 bases and J gave up 0 bases, with 10 bases separating them. Here the CDR3 DNA reads TGTGCCAGCAGCGTAGCATCAGTTCGCTCTGGGGCCAACGTCCTGACTTTC. Encoded protein: CASSVASVRSGANVLTF.

V and J are TRBV15 and TRBJ1-5; D unclear. From germline, CDR1 is LNHNV and CDR2 YYDKDF (reference sequence). Trimming shortened V by 4 bases and J by 5 bases, and 15 bases separated the two germline ends. The CDR3 totals 15 residues. Here the CDR3 reads CATSNYLGPYQPQHF. CDR3 nucleotides: TGTGCCACCAGCAACTACCTGGGTCCCTATCAGCCCCAGCATTTT.

Regarding this clone: A read error may account for a junction end that differs from germline. The chain couples TRBV19 to TRBJ1-2; D remains ambiguous. Germline-derived CDR1 and CDR2 are LNHDA and SQIVND (reference sequence). CDR3 length equals 14 residues. CDR3 in amino acids: CASSKPQVSPVFFF. In DNA form, the CDR3 reads TGTGCCAGTAGTAAACCTCAGGTATCGCCAGTGTTTTTCTTC.

The rearrangement joins TRBV24-1 to TRBJ2-2; TRBD1 agrees at 7 bases. V gave up 1 base and J gave up 0 bases; unmatched junction bases: 4. This CDR3 is 17 amino acids long. Germline V gives CDR1 KGHDR, CDR2 SFDVKD. For the CDR3, the DNA is TGTGCCACCAGTGATTTAGGACAGGAGCCGAACACCGGGGAGCTGTTTTTT. It yields the protein CATSDLGQEPNTGELFF.

The CDR3 nucleotides read TGTGCCAGCAATCTTCGCCGGTCCATGAACACTGAAGCTTTCTTT. This codes for CASNLRRSMNTEAFF. The rearrangement joins TRBV6-5 to TRBJ1-1; D not resolved. The CDR3 is 15 residues long. Germline values: CDR1 MNHEY, CDR2 SVGAGI. V lost 7 bases, J lost 0 bases, and 15 bases lay in between.

This clone came up once. This rearrangement joins TRBV19 to TRBJ1-2; unclear D gene. V lost 2 bases, J lost 6 bases, and 13 bases lay in between. The CDR3 length is 14 residues. Germline CDR1 reads LNHDA; CDR2 reads SQIVND (reference sequence). The CDR3 DNA follows: TGTGCCAGTAGTATAAGAGCACAGCAGAATGGCTACACCTTC. Protein: CASSIRAQQNGYTF. Looking up the rest from reference TRBV19 and TRBJ1-2 gives the full variable domain: DGGITQSPKYLFRKEGQNVTLSCEQNLNHDAMYWYRQDPGQGLRLIYYSQIVNDFQKGDIAEGYSVSREKKESFPLTVTSAQKNPTAFYLCASSIRAQQNGYTFGSGTRLTVV.

CDR3 bases: TGTGCCAGCAGCCGGACAGGTTGGCCAGATACGCAGTATTTT. Translated: CASSRTGWPDTQYF. This chain joins TRBV7-3 and TRBJ2-3, with TRBD1 identical over 7 bases. CDR1 and CDR2 from the germline V gene are SGHTA and FQGTGA. The CDR3 runs 14 residues. Trimming cost V 5 bases and J 4 bases; bases outside gene matches: 6.